Below are 22 T cell receptor beta chains sequenced from a single sample in a study of CD8 T cells in Susac syndrome. Random hexamers served to reverse transcribe roughly 0.5 to 1 ug RNA. In TCRdb, the immunoSEQ multiplex PCR reads were re-called with MiXCR into one record per CDR3 protein. The data hold just over 150,000 distinct CDR3 sequences, with roughly 94% observed a single time. Sequenced: CD8+ T cells from PBMCs. The receptor source for this set is a human donor with multiple sclerosis.

The V and J genes are TRBV20-1 and TRBJ2-7; 7 bases are shared with TRBD1. V was clipped by 0 bases and J by 0 bases; unmatched bases: 5. Germline values: CDR1 DFQATT, CDR2 SNEGSKA (reference sequence). The CDR3 consists of 15 residues. CDR3 coding DNA: TGCAGTGCTAGAGATCGGACAGGACCCTCCTACGAGCAGTACTTC. This translates into CSARDRTGPSYEQYF.

The chain links TRBV20-1 to TRBJ1-1, with 12 bases identical to TRBD1. V trimming: 5 bases; J trimming: 5 bases; junction bases outside the gene matches: 12. Germline V gives CDR1 DFQATT, CDR2 SNEGSKA (reference sequence). The CDR3 extends over 16 amino acids. The DNA of the CDR3 is TGCAGTGCTCGGGGACAGGGGGCCTTGGGCGTGACTGAAGCTTTCTTT. Translating gives CSARGQGALGVTEAFF.

The chain has TRBV20-1 and TRBJ2-3, with a weak D call TRBD2 (5 bases). The V gene's germline CDR1 is DFQATT and CDR2 SNEGSKA (reference sequence). With 5 bases removed from V and 2 bases from J, the gap between germline ends came to 17 bases. The CDR3 has 15 residues. This chain's CDR3 is CSAAEGVTITDTQYF. In DNA form, the CDR3 reads TGCAGTGCTGCCGAGGGAGTGACGATCACAGATACGCAGTATTTT.

The chain joins TRBV10-3 to TRBJ2-7; perhaps TRBD1 as D (5 bases). Germline V gene sequence: CDR1 ENHRY, CDR2 SYGVKD. Between the trimmed V and J ends, which lost 0 bases and 5 bases, there was a span of 11 bases. The CDR3 totals 14 residues. The CDR3 sequence is CAISESGQGHEQYF. CDR3 bases: TGTGCCATCAGTGAGTCGGGGCAGGGCCACGAGCAGTACTTC.

The chain combines TRBV7-9 with TRBJ2-7; 9 bases are a match to TRBD1. With 5 bases clipped from V and 0 bases from J, the junction kept 2 bases outside the gene matches. This CDR3 is 14 amino acids long. Germline V gives CDR1 SEHNR, CDR2 FQNEAQ (reference sequence). This CDR3 is CASSRQGGSYEQYF. The CDR3 DNA follows: TGTGCCAGCAGCAGACAGGGGGGCTCCTACGAGCAGTACTTC. The variable domain in full, completed from reference TRBV7-9 and TRBJ2-7, reads DTGVSQNPRHKITKRGQNVTFRCDPISEHNRLYWYRQTLGQGPEFLTYFQNEAQLEKSRLLSDRFSAERPKGSFSTLEIQRTEQGDSAMYLCASSRQGGSYEQYFGPGTRLTVT.

The chain has TRBV5-4 and TRBJ1-2; D is undetermined. V was shortened by 10 bases and J by 8 bases, with 6 bases between the two germline ends. CDR1 SGHNT and CDR2 YYREEE come from the germline V gene (reference sequence). This CDR3 region has 8 residues. In DNA form, the CDR3 reads TGTGCCTATGCGGGCTACACCTTC. Translation gives CAYAGYTF.

This rearrangement joins TRBV29-1 to TRBJ2-1, with D perhaps matching TRBD1 or TRBD2 (5 bases each). Germline V gives CDR1 SQVTM, CDR2 ANQGSEA. V lost 7 bases to trimming and J lost 0 bases, with 10 bases between them. This CDR3 spans 13 amino acids. In DNA, the CDR3 is TGCAGCGGACGGGGCAGCTCCTACAATGAGCAGTTCTTC. It is translated as CSGRGSSYNEQFF.

The V gene is TRBV5-4, the J gene TRBJ2-3; the match to TRBD2 covers 11 bases. The trim removed 4 bases at V and 14 bases at J, leaving 6 bases unmatched. The CDR3 is made up of 12 amino acids. Germline-derived CDR1 and CDR2 are SGHNT and YYREEE (reference sequence). CDR3 in DNA: TGTGCCAGCAGCCTTTCTAGCGGGGGGATGTATTTT. Protein sequence: CASSLSSGGMYF.

CDR3 in amino acids: CASRARFPGELFF. The CDR3 DNA sequence: TGTGCCTCCCGGGCCAGGTTCCCCGGGGAGCTGTTTTTT. The chain couples TRBV27 to TRBJ2-2; no firm D call. The germline V and J ends were trimmed by 11 bases and 6 bases, with 16 bases remaining between them. This CDR3 is built from 13 residues. CDR1 is MNHEY and CDR2 is SMNVEV in the germline V gene (reference sequence).

The chain links TRBV30 to TRBJ1-5; 9 bases line up with TRBD1. The germline gives CDR1 GTSNPN, CDR2 SVGIG (reference sequence). This CDR3 has 14 amino acids. Trimming took 1 base from V and 9 from J; bases not matched to a gene: 7. CDR3 region: CAWSAGQGSGPQHF. CDR3 DNA: TGTGCCTGGAGTGCTGGACAGGGGTCAGGGCCCCAGCATTTT. Combining the CDR3 with reference TRBV30 and TRBJ1-5 gives the whole variable domain SQTIHQWPATLVQPVGSPLSLECTVEGTSNPNLYWYRQAAGRGLQLLFYSVGIGQISSEVPQNLSASRPQDRQFILSSKKLLLSDSGFYLCAWSAGQGSGPQHFGDGTRLSIL.

The chain combines TRBV24-1 with TRBJ2-2, with 8 nucleotides matching TRBD2. After removal of 0 bases from V and 3 bases from J, the junction contained 2 bases not matched to a gene. The CDR3 has 16 residues. CDR1 is KGHDR, CDR2 SFDVKD, per germline. The CDR3 DNA follows: TGTGCCACCAGTGATTTGCAAGCGGGGGACACCGGGGAGCTGTTTTTT. Translating gives CATSDLQAGDTGELFF.

J is TRBJ2-7 and V is TRBV12-5; tentatively, D is TRBD1 or TRBD2 (6 bases each). CDR1 LGHNT and CDR2 FRNRAP come from the germline V gene. This CDR3 contains 15 residues. Trimming stripped 0 bases from V and 4 bases from J, with 13 bases between. The CDR3 reads CASGLVRRGAYEQYF. For the CDR3, the DNA is TGTGCTAGTGGTTTGGTCCGGAGGGGGGCGTACGAGCAGTACTTC.

The chain combines TRBV12-3 or TRBV12-4 with TRBJ1-2; D is possibly TRBD1 (5 bases). The CDR3 spans 12 residues. V was cut by 6 bases and J by 5 bases, with 10 bases left in between. This CDR3 is CASRTGQYGYTF. Here the CDR3 DNA reads TGTGCCAGCAGAACGGGGCAATATGGCTACACCTTC.

This sequence joins TRBV13 and TRBJ1-2; 8 bases are shared with TRBD1. Germline V gives CDR1 PRHDT, CDR2 FYEKMQ (reference sequence). The ends lost 5 bases at V and 0 bases at J; junction bases unmatched: 8. The CDR3 length is 16 residues. The DNA of the CDR3 is TGTGCCAGCAGCGAGGACAGGGCGCTAGCTAACTATGGCTACACCTTC. Translated: CASSEDRALANYGYTF.

About this clonotype: The junction differs from germline at one of its ends, possibly a read error. The V gene is TRBV10-3, the J gene TRBJ2-7, with D unresolved. Germline CDR1 reads ENHRY; CDR2 reads SYGVKD. This CDR3 spans 14 amino acids. Here the CDR3 reads CASSYEGITYEQYF. The CDR3, as DNA: TGTGCCAGCAGTTACGAAGGGATTACCTACGAGCAGTACTTC.

This chain connects TRBV11-1 to TRBJ2-1; maybe TRBD1 (6 bases). Trimming left V 10 bases short and J 8 bases short, with 18 bases between. The germline gives CDR1 SGHAT, CDR2 FQDESV (reference sequence). The CDR3 runs to 13 residues. This CDR3 is CAIQGQGVDEQFF. The CDR3 nucleotides are TGTGCCATCCAGGGGCAGGGAGTCGATGAGCAGTTCTTC.

The chain uses TRBV7-8 and TRBJ2-1; TRBD2 matches at 11 bases. Germline CDR1 reads SGHVS; CDR2 reads FQNEAQ. The CDR3 covers 17 residues. Trimming cost V 5 bases and J 3 bases; bases outside gene matches: 9. CDR3 nucleotide sequence: TGTGCCAGCAGCGCCTCCCTAGCGGGGGGACTCTACAATGAGCAGTTCTTC. It encodes CASSASLAGGLYNEQFF.

The rearrangement uses TRBV30 and TRBJ2-7; the D is unclear. The germline gives CDR1 GTSNPN, CDR2 SVGIG (reference sequence). V shed 1 base and J shed 3 bases, with 7 bases lying between them. The CDR3 is 12 amino acids. CDR3 DNA: TGTGCCTGGAGTGGGGAAAACTACGAGCAGTACTTC. Translation: CAWSGENYEQYF.

This chain connects TRBV10-2 to TRBJ1-2, with a weak D call TRBD1 (6 bases). The CDR3 is 13 residues long. CDR1 is WSHSY, CDR2 SAAADI, per germline. V shed 6 bases and J shed 2 bases, with 10 bases lying between them. CDR3 in amino acids: CASRPDRNYGYTF. The CDR3 DNA follows: TGCGCCAGCAGACCGGACAGAAACTATGGCTACACCTTC.

This rearrangement joins TRBV28 to TRBJ1-3; the D gene is possibly TRBD1 (5 bases). Germline-derived CDR1 and CDR2 are MDHEN and SYDVKM. Trimming took 6 bases from V and 2 from J, leaving 11 bases between them. CDR3 length: 14 amino acids. CDR3 DNA: TGTGCCAGCAGCTTGGGGGTTCCTGGAAACACCATATATTTT. Residues: CASSLGVPGNTIYF.

This rearrangement joins TRBV9 to TRBJ1-2; 10 positions agree with TRBD1. Losses at the gene ends were 4 bases for V and 4 bases for J; bases not matched to a gene: 7. The CDR3 covers 15 residues. Germline lookup yields CDR1 SGDLS and CDR2 YYNGEE. The CDR3 region has the DNA TGTGCCAGCAGCCCCTGGGACAGGGGAGGCTATGGCTACACCTTC. It specifies CASSPWDRGGYGYTF.

The chain couples TRBV9 to TRBJ1-2, with 7 bases fitting TRBD1. The CDR3 spans 14 residues. Trimming took 0 bases from V and 8 from J; bases not matched to a gene: 7. The germline gives CDR1 SGDLS, CDR2 YYNGEE. CDR3 loop: CASSVGDSPRGYTF. The CDR3 nucleotides are TGTGCCAGCAGCGTAGGGGACAGCCCCAGAGGCTACACCTTC.